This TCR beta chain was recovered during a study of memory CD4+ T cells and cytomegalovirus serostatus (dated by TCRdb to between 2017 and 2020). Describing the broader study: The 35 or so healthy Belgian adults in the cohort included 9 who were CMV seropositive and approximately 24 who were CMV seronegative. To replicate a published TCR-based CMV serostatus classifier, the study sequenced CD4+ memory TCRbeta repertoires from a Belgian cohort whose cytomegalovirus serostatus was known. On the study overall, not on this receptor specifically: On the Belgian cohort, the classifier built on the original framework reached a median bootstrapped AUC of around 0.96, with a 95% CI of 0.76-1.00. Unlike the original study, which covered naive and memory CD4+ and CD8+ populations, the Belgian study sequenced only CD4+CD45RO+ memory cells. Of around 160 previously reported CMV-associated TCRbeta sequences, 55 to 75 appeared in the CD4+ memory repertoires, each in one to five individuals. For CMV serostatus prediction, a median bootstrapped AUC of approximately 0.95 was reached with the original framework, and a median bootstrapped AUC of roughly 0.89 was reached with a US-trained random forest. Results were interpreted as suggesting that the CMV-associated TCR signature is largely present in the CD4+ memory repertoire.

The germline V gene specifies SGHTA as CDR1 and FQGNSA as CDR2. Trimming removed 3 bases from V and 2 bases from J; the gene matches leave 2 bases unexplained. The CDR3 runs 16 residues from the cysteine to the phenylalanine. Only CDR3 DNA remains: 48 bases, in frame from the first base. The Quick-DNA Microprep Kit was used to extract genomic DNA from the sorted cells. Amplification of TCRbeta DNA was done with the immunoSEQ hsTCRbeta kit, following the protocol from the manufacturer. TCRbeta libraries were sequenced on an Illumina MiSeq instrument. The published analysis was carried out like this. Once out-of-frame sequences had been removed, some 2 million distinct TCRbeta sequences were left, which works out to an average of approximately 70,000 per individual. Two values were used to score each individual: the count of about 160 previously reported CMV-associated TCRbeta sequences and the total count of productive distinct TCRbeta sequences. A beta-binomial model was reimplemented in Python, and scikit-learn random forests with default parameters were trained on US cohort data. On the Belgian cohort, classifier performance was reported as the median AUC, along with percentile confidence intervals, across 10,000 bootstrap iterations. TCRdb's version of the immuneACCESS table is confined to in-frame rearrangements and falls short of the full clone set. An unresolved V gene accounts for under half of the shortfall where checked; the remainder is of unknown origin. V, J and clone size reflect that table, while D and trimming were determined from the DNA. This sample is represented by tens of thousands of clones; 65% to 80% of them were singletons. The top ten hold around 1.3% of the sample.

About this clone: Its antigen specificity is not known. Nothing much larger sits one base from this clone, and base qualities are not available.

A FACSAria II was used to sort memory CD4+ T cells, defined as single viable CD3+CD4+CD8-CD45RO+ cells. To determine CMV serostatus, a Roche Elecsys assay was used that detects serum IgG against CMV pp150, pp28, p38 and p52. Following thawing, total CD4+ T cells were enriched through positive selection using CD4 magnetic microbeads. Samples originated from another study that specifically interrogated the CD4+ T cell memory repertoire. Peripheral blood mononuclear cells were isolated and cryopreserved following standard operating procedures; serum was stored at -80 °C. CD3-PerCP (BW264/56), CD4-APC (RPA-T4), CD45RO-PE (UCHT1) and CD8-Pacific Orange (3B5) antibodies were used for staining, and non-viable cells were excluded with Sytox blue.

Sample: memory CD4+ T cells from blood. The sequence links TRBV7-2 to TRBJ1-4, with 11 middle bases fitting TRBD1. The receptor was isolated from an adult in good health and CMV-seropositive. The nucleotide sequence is TGTGCCAGCAGCTTCGGACAGGGGGCGACTAATGAAAAACTGTTTTTT. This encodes CASSFGQGATNEKLFF. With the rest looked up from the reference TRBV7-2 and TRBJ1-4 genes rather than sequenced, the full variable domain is GAGVSQSPSNKVTEKGKDVELRCDPISGHTALYWYRQSLGQGLEFLIYFQGNSAPDKSGLPSDRFSAERTGGSVSTLTIQRTQQEDSAVYLCASSFGQGATNEKLFFGSGTQLSVL.